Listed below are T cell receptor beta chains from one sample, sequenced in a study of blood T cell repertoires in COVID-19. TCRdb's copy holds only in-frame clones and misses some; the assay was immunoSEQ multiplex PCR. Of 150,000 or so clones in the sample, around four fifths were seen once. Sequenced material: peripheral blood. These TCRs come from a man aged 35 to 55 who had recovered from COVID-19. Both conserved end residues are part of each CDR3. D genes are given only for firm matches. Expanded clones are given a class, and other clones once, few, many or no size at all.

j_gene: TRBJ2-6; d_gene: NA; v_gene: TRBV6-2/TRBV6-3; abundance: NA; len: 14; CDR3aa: CASSLSGGANVLTF; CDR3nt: TGTGCCAGCAGTCTCTCTGGCGGGGCCAACGTCCTGACTTTC
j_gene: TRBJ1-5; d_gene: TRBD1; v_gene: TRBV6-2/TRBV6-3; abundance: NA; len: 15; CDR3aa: CASSTSGGGHQPQHF; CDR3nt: TGTGCCAGCAGTACGTCAGGAGGGGGCCATCAGCCCCAGCATTTT
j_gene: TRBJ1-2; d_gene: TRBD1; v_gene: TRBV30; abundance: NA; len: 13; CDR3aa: CAWALGQNYGYTF; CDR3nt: TGTGCCTGGGCTCTGGGACAGAACTATGGCTACACCTTC
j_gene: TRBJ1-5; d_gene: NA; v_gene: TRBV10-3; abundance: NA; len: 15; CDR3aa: CAISGRVGSDQPQHF; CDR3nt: TGTGCCATCAGTGGGCGGGTCGGGTCTGATCAGCCCCAGCATTTT
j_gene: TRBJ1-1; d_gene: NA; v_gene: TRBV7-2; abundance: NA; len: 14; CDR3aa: CASSPQVLNTEAFF; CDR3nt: TGTGCCAGCAGCCCCCAGGTACTGAACACTGAAGCTTTCTTT
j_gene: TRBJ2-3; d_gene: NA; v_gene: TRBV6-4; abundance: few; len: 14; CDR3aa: CASSEGGDPDTQYF; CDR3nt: TGTGCCAGCAGTGAGGGGGGAGACCCAGATACGCAGTATTTT
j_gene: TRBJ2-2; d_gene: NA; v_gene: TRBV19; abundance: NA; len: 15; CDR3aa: CASSRGDPVTGELFF; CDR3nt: TGTGCCAGTAGTAGGGGGGACCCCGTTACCGGGGAGCTGTTTTTT
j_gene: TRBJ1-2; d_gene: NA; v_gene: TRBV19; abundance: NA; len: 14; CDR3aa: CASSIAPGNYGYTF; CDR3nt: TGTGCCAGTAGTATTGCTCCGGGGAACTATGGCTACACCTTC
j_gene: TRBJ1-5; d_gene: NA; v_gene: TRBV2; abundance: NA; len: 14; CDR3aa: CASSELDRNQPQHF; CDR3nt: TGTGCCAGCAGTGAATTGGACAGAAATCAGCCCCAGCATTTT
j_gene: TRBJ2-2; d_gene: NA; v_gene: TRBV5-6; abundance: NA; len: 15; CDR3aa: CASSLGPRDTGELFF; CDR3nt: TGTGCCAGCAGCTTGGGGCCCCGGGACACCGGGGAGCTGTTTTTT
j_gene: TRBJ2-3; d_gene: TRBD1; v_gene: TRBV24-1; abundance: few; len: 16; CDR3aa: CATSPTGTGGTDTQYF; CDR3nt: TGTGCCACCAGTCCCACCGGGACAGGGGGAACAGATACGCAGTATTTT
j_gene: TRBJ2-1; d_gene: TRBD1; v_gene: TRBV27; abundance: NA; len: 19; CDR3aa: CASSLSFFGQGGSYNEQFF; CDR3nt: TGTGCCAGCAGTTTATCATTTTTTGGACAGGGTGGCTCCTACAATGAGCAGTTCTTC
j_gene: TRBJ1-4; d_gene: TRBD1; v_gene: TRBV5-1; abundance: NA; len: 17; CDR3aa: CASSSRTGSGANEKLFF; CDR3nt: TGCGCCAGCAGCTCTAGGACAGGGTCGGGTGCTAATGAAAAACTGTTTTTT
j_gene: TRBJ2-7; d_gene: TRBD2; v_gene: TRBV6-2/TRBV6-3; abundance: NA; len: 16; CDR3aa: CASSSSLAGGSYEQYF; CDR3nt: TGTGCCAGCAGCTCCAGTTTAGCGGGAGGTTCCTACGAGCAGTACTTC
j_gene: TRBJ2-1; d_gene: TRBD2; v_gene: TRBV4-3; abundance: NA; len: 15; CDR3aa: CASSRSGKSYNEQFF; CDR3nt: TGCGCCAGCAGTCGAAGCGGGAAATCTTACAATGAGCAGTTCTTC
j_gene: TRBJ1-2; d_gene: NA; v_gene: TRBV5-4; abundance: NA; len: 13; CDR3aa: CASSLGQLYGYTF; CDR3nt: TGTGCCAGCAGCTTGGGACAGCTTTATGGCTACACCTTC
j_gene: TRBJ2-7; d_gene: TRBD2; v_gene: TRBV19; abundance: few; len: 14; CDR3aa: CASSIVGTSYEQYF; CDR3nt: TGTGCCAGTAGTATAGTGGGGACTAGCTACGAGCAGTACTTC
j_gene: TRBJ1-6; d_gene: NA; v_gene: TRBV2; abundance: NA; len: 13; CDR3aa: CASSSGVNSPLHF; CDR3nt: TGTGCCAGCAGTTCAGGGGTGAATTCACCCCTCCACTTT
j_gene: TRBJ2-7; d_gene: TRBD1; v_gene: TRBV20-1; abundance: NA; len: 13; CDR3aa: CSASGRGRNEQYF; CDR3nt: TGCAGTGCTAGTGGTAGGGGGCGCAACGAGCAGTACTTC
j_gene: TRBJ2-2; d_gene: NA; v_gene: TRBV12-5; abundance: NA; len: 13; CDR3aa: CASGNRGTGELFF; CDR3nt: TGTGCTAGTGGTAATCGGGGCACCGGGGAGCTGTTTTTT
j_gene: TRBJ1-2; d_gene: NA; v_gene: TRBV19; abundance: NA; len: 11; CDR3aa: CASSTTGKPHF; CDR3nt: TGTGCCAGTAGTACAACAGGGAAGCCCCACTTC
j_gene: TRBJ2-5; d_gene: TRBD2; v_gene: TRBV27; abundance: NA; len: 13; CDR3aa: CASSLGTTETQYF; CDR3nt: TGTGCCAGCAGTTTAGGGACTACAGAGACCCAGTACTTC
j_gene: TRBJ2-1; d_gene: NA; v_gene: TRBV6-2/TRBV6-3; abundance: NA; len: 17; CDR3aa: CASSYSTGTPSYNEQFF; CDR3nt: TGTGCCAGCAGTTACTCTACCGGGACTCCCTCCTACAATGAGCAGTTCTTC
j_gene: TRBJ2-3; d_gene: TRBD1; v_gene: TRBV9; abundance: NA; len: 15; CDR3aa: CASSVGGTGPDTQYF; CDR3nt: TGTGCCAGCAGCGTAGGTGGGACAGGCCCAGATACGCAGTATTTT
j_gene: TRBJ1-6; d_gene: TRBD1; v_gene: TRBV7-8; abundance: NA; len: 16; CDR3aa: CASSNRGNSYNSPLHF; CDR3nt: TGTGCCAGCAGTAACAGGGGGAACTCCTATAATTCACCCCTCCACTTT
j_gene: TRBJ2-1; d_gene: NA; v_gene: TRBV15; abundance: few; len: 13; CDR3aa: CATSSGQNNEQFF; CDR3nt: TGTGCCACCAGCAGCGGACAAAACAATGAGCAGTTCTTC
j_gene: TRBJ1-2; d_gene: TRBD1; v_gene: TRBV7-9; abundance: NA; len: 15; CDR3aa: CASSHDRAPGVGSTF; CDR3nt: TGTGCCAGCAGCCACGACAGGGCTCCCGGGGTCGGTTCCACCTTC
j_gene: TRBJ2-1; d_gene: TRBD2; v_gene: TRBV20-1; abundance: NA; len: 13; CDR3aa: CSASDAGGAEQFF; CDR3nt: TGCAGTGCTAGTGACGCGGGGGGGGCTGAGCAGTTCTTC
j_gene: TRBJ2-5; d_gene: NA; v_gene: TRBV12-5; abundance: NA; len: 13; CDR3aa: CASGPDTQETQYF; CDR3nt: TGTGCTAGTGGCCCGGACACCCAAGAGACCCAGTACTTC
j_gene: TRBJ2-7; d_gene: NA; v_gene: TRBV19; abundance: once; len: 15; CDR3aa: CASNPSASFSYEQYF; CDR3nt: TGTGCCAGTAACCCTAGCGCCTCGTTCTCCTACGAGCAGTACTTC
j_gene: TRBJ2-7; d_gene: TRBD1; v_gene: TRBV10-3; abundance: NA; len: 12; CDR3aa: CAAGQGGSEQYF; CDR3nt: TGTGCCGCCGGACAGGGGGGGTCCGAGCAGTACTTC
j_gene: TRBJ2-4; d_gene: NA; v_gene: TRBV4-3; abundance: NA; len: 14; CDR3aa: CASSHREAKNIQYF; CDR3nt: TGCGCCAGCAGCCACAGGGAAGCCAAAAACATTCAGTACTTC
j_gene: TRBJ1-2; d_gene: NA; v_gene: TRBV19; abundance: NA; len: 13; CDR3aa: CASSSLLGDGYTF; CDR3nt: TGTGCCAGTAGTAGCCTCCTGGGAGATGGCTACACCTTC
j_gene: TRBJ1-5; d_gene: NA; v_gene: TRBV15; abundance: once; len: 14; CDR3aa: CATSRGHQAWPQHF; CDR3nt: TGTGCCACCAGCAGGGGACACCAGGCTTGGCCCCAGCATTTT
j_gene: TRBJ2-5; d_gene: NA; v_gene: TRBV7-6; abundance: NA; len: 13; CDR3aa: CASSPSGQETQYF; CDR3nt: TGTGCCAGCAGCCCGAGCGGTCAAGAGACCCAGTACTTC
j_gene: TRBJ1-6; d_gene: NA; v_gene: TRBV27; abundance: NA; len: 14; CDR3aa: CASSWGRGGSPLHF; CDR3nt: TGTGCCAGCAGTTGGGGTCGGGGGGGCTCACCCCTCCACTTT
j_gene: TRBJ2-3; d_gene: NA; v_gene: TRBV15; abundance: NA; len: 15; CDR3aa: CATSSTYTSTDTQYF; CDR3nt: TGTGCCACCTCCTCCACTTATACTAGCACAGATACGCAGTATTTT
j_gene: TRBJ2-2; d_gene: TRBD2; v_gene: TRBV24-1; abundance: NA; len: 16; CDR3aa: CATSTRLAANTGELFF; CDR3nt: TGTGCCACCTCGACTAGACTAGCAGCGAACACCGGGGAGCTGTTTTTT
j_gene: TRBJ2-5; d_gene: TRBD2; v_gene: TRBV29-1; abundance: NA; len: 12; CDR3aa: CSVEWTSGTQYF; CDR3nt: TGCAGCGTTGAATGGACTAGCGGGACCCAGTACTTC
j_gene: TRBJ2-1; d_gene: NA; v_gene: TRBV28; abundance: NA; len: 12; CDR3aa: CASSTTSRVEFF; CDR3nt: TGTGCCAGCAGTACTACATCTAGAGTGGAGTTCTTC
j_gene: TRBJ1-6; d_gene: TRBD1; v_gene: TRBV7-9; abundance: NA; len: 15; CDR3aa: CASSSGQGGISPLHF; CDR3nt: TGTGCCAGCAGCTCCGGACAGGGGGGAATTTCACCCCTCCACTTT
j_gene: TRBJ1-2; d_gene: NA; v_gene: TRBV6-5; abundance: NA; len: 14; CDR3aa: CASKGAGPNYGYTF; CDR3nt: TGTGCCAGCAAGGGAGCAGGACCTAACTATGGCTACACCTTC